Described below is a single T cell receptor (beta chain) sequence and its context. The antigen is unknown. The ends were cut back, 0 bases at V and 0 bases at J, with 7 bases in the middle. The CDR3 sequence is 14 residues long. Germline lookup yields CDR1 SGHKS and CDR2 YYEKEE (reference sequence). The data stem from a study of a mutant IDH1 vaccine in newly diagnosed glioma. Stated time point: week 11, during vaccination. All doses held 300 ug of mutant IDH1 20-mer peptide, with topical imiquimod. This table comes from immunoSEQ multiplex PCR, and its TCRdb copy is limited to in-frame clones, with some not included. The table lists around 25,000 clones, approximately 80% of them singletons.

The clonotype comes from a woman aged 18 to 35 with glioma. The sequenced sample was PBMCs, obtained from a glioma patient whose treatment included an IDH1 peptide vaccine. The chain combines TRBV5-5 with TRBJ2-7; D gene ambiguous. CDR3 residues: CASSLEHSSYEQYF. The CDR3 region has the DNA TGTGCCAGCAGCTTGGAGCACAGCTCCTACGAGCAGTACTTC.